The present T cell receptor (beta chain) was sequenced within a study of control samples from healthy donors and cancer patients. V was clipped by 4 bases and J by 4 bases, with 13 bases between them. The CDR3 is made up of 14 amino acids. Germline lookup yields CDR1 MDHEN and CDR2 SYDVKM. Method: immunoSEQ multiplex PCR; TCRdb's copy keeps in-frame clones and lacks some. This sample has 55,000 to 80,000 clones; around nine tenths occur once, and the top ten carry over 4.5%. The chain employs TRBV28 and TRBJ1-2, with a possible D match to TRBD1 (5 bases). This receptor was taken from a man between 60 and 75 years old with colorectal cancer. The sample comprised PBMCs. DNA for the CDR3: TGTGCCAGCAGTTACCGGGACTCCCTCTATGGCTACACCTTC. Amino acid sequence: CASSYRDSLYGYTF.